The clone carrying this TCR beta chain has a count of ten or more. What it binds is unknown. CDR1 and CDR2 from the germline V gene are MDHEN and SYDVKM. The CDR3 extends over 15 amino acids. The V gene end was trimmed by 5 bases and the J gene end by 7 bases; junction bases not matched to a gene: 5. Time point here: newly diagnosed GD, antithyroid drugs for less than 3 months. RNA isolated from PBMCs was used to make the TCR library. This specimen comes from a study of regulatory T cells in long-lasting Graves disease. HTBI primers from iRepertoire and Arm-PCR of CDR3 regions yielded the TCR beta libraries. TCRdb reanalysed the multiplex PCR reads using MiXCR and keeps one entry per CDR3 protein. The sample has approximately 210,000 distinct CDR3 sequences, about a sixth seen once. Study-wide results and limits: Patients with persistent Graves' had lower TCR diversity than newly diagnosed patients. It was in persistent disease that TRBV28, TRBJ1-2 and TRBJ2-5 were favored.

V usage is TRBV28 and J usage is TRBJ2-2; 12 positions agree with TRBD2. This TCR came from a female donor with Graves disease. The sample in question was peripheral blood mononuclear cells (PBMCs), obtained at new diagnosis, from a patient treated with antithyroid drugs. This CDR3 is CASSPSSGRDGELFF. Written as DNA, the CDR3 is TGTGCCAGCAGTCCCTCTAGCGGGAGGGACGGGGAGCTGTTTTTT.